This T cell receptor (beta chain) originates from a study of beta chain features in type 1 diabetes. Overall study results and limits: In every one of the four CD4+ subsets, TCRB CDR3s were moderately but significantly shorter in Type 1 diabetes patients.

A word on this clone: What it recognizes is unknown.

Isolated RNA was reverse transcribed in full, so expressed TCRB transcripts were sequenced. Clones were sequenced by immunoSEQ multiplex PCR, and TCRdb holds only the in-frame ones, with some missing. The table includes about 660,000 clones, 11% to 15% detected once. The CDR3 has 13 residues. This receptor was obtained from a man between 18 and 35 years old with type 1 diabetes. J is TRBJ1-2 and V is TRBV21-1; TRBD1 is the table's D call and was not checked against the DNA. TRBV21-1 is designated a pseudogene. Sequencing input: naive CD4+ T cells from blood. The CDR3 sequence: CASSPAQSYRYTF. The CDR3 DNA reads as TGTGCCAGCAGCCCGGCACAGTCCTACCGCTACACCTTC.